What follows are 24 T cell receptor beta chains derived from one specimen sequenced in a study of human T cells and chemical hapten exposure. A single record per CDR3 protein comes from TCRdb applying MiXCR to the RACE reads. The sample contains 60,000 to 65,000 distinct CDR3 sequences, roughly 9.6% of which appear only once. Documented time point: patch test 3, about 24 weeks after DPC sensitization. Treatment specified: therapeutic diphenylcyclopropenone sensitization with weekly scalp DPC. The sequencing used whole blood, collected in connection with sensitization to the hapten diphenylcyclopropenone (DPC). All receptors derive from a woman aged 25 to 45 with alopecia areata. Some clones in this sample may be carry-over from other donors' samples.

This clonotype was seen at least ten times. The gene calls are TRBV28 and TRBJ1-1; D is undetermined. Between the trimmed V and J ends, which lost 3 bases and 7 bases, there was a span of 9 bases. Germline CDR1 is MDHEN and CDR2 is SYDVKM. This CDR3 has 12 residues. The CDR3 DNA reads TGTGCCAGCAGTTTTCAGACACGTGAAGCTTTCTTT. Its translation: CASSFQTREAFF.

This clonotype was detected ten times or more. The chain uses TRBV20-1 and TRBJ2-7; 8 bases agree with TRBD1. Losses at the gene ends were 6 bases for V and 4 bases for J; bases not matched to a gene: 8. Germline V gene lookup returns CDR1 DFQATT and CDR2 SNEGSKA (reference sequence). The CDR3 sequence is 13 residues long. The CDR3 DNA sequence: TGCAGTGCCGAGCACAGGGGGGAATACGAGCAGTACTTC. Translating it yields CSAEHRGEYEQYF.

This clonotype has a handful of counts. This chain connects TRBV14 to TRBJ2-3; 7 nucleotides align to TRBD2. The CDR3 length is 13 residues. CDR1 is SGHDN, CDR2 FVKESK, per germline. The V gene end was trimmed by 3 bases and the J gene end by 4 bases; junction bases not matched to a gene: 1. CDR3 nucleotide sequence: TGTGCCAGCAGCCAGGGACTATCAGATACGCAGTATTTT. This encodes CASSQGLSDTQYF.

This clonotype appeared many times. The chain employs TRBV29-1 and TRBJ2-1, with D perhaps given as TRBD1 or TRBD2 (5 bases each). With 7 bases removed from V and 3 bases from J, the gap between germline ends came to 13 bases. This CDR3 spans 13 amino acids. Per germline, CDR1 SQVTM and CDR2 ANQGSEA. The CDR3 region is CSGTGTGYNEQFF. As DNA, the CDR3 is TGCAGCGGAACCGGGACGGGCTACAATGAGCAGTTCTTC.

This clonotype was seen a handful of times. CDR3: CASGTGRQETQYF. The CDR3 coding sequence is TGTGCCAGCGGAACGGGACGGCAAGAGACCCAGTACTTC. The chain links TRBV11-2 to TRBJ2-5; D is possibly TRBD1 or TRBD2 (5 bases each). V lost 8 bases to trimming and J lost 2 bases, with 12 bases between them. CDR1 and CDR2 (germline): SGHAT, FQNNGV. The CDR3 contains 13 residues.

V usage is TRBV7-9 and J usage is TRBJ1-6; D may be TRBD1 (5 bases). The V end was cut by 2 bases, the J end by 7 bases, with 12 bases between. Germline loops: CDR1 SEHNR, CDR2 FQNEAQ (reference sequence). The CDR3 has 15 residues. This CDR3 is CASSLRDGENSPLHF. The CDR3 region has the DNA TGTGCCAGCAGCTTACGGGACGGCGAAAATTCACCCCTCCACTTT.

CDR3 region: CASSEFSRAGKEQFF. CDR3 coding DNA: TGTGCCAGCAGCGAGTTTAGCCGAGCAGGGAAGGAGCAGTTCTTC. The genes are TRBV7-6 and TRBJ2-1; D might be TRBD1 (5 bases). The germline V and J ends were trimmed by 5 bases and 10 bases, with 21 bases remaining between them. Germline CDR1 is SGHVS and CDR2 is FNYEAQ. The CDR3 length is 15 residues.

Many counts were recorded for this clonotype. The V and J genes are TRBV7-9 and TRBJ1-6; a weak D match, TRBD1 (6 bases). Germline CDR1 reads SEHNR; CDR2 reads FQNEAQ (reference sequence). This CDR3 contains 13 residues. V lost 5 bases, J lost 6 bases, and 8 bases lay in between. The DNA of the CDR3 is TGTGCCAGCAGCCCGGGGGCTAATTCACCCCTCCACTTT. Translating it yields CASSPGANSPLHF.

This clonotype was seen a handful of times. The CDR3 protein is CAWTRDVYNEQFF. The CDR3 coding sequence is TGTGCCTGGACCCGGGACGTATACAATGAGCAGTTCTTC. V usage is TRBV30 and J usage is TRBJ2-1; D is tentatively TRBD1 or TRBD2 (5 bases each). The CDR3 sequence is 13 residues long. Germline V lookup: CDR1 GTSNPN, CDR2 SVGIG (reference sequence). V was shortened by 4 bases and J by 4 bases, with 11 bases between the two germline ends.

This rearrangement joins TRBV27 to TRBJ1-1; TRBD1 agrees at 7 bases. Germline V CDR1 and CDR2: MNHEY, SMNVEV (reference sequence). After removal of 4 bases from V and 5 bases from J, the junction contained 4 bases not matched to a gene. This CDR3 has 13 residues. CDR3 sequence reads: CASSSTGRTEAFF. Written as DNA, the CDR3 is TGTGCCAGCAGTTCGACAGGGAGGACTGAAGCTTTCTTT.

The rearrangement uses TRBV11-3 and TRBJ1-5, with TRBD1 as a possible D gene (5 bases). The CDR3 has 15 amino acids. The ends were cut back, 8 bases at V and 4 bases at J, with 18 bases in the middle. Germline lookup yields CDR1 SGHNT and CDR2 YENEEA. The CDR3, as DNA: TGTGCCAGCGCAAATCAGGGAGGTAGGAATCAGCCCCAGCATTTT. Protein: CASANQGGRNQPQHF.

Only a few counts were recorded for this clonotype. The J gene is TRBJ1-5, the V gene TRBV7-2; D not certain. Deletions cut 4 bases from V and 0 bases from J, with 7 bases between. Germline assignment: CDR1 SGHTA and CDR2 FQGNSA. The CDR3 extends over 14 amino acids. The CDR3 nucleotides are TGTGCCAGCAGCTCTACAAATAGCAATCAGCCCCAGCATTTT. Its protein product is CASSSTNSNQPQHF.

The gene calls are TRBV20-1 and TRBJ2-3, with unresolved D. The germline CDR1 and CDR2 sequences are DFQATT and SNEGSKA (reference sequence). The CDR3 spans 12 residues. Trimming shortened V by 6 bases and J by 4 bases, and 11 bases separated the two germline ends. In DNA, the CDR3 is TGCAGTGCAGGCAGCGCAGCAGATACGCAGTATTTT. This translates into CSAGSAADTQYF.

The J gene is TRBJ2-1, the V gene TRBV6-6; 7 bases line up with TRBD1. V lost 2 bases to trimming and J lost 4 bases; unmatched junction nucleotides: 14. Germline-derived CDR1 and CDR2 are MNHNY and SVGAGI (reference sequence). This CDR3 region has 18 residues. CDR3 loop: CASSYKDRVKLLYNEQFF. The CDR3 DNA follows: TGTGCCAGCAGTTACAAAGACAGGGTTAAACTCCTTTACAATGAGCAGTTCTTC.

A remark on this clonotype: A much bigger clone sits one base away, suggesting this may be a read error. The chain joins TRBV28 to TRBJ2-3; no clear D gene. In germline, CDR1 is MDHEN, CDR2 SYDVKM. This CDR3 is built from 14 residues. CDR3: CASSPPDGTDTRYF. The DNA for the CDR3 is TGTGCCAGCAGCCCCCCGGACGGCACAGATACGCGGTATTTT.

This chain connects TRBV28 to TRBJ1-2, with unresolved D. Germline CDR1 is MDHEN and CDR2 is SYDVKM. Trimming removed 3 bases from V and 3 bases from J, with 5 bases in between. This CDR3 comprises 12 residues. CDR3 nucleotides: TGTGCCAGCAGTTTGCGGTACTATGGCTACACCTTC. Amino acid sequence: CASSLRYYGYTF.

In its sample, this clonotype was seen many times. This chain connects TRBV7-3 to TRBJ1-6; D is unresolved. The CDR3 spans 13 residues. The germline gives CDR1 SGHTA, CDR2 FQGTGA. Trimming removed 0 bases at V and 8 bases at J, with 5 bases between. In DNA form, the CDR3 reads TGTGCCAGCAGCTTAACAGTGCATTCACCCCTCCACTTT. Translating it yields CASSLTVHSPLHF.

This clonotype was recorded many times. Relative to the germline gene, one junction end is altered; a read error may explain this. V is TRBV20-1 and J is TRBJ1-5, with a weak D call TRBD1 (5 bases). This CDR3 has 13 residues. Germline V gene lookup returns CDR1 DFQATT and CDR2 SNEGSKA (reference sequence). Here the CDR3 DNA reads TGCAGTGCGACGCAGGGTAGCGATCAGCCCCAGCATTTT. Its translation: CSATQGSDQPQHF.

This clonotype was counted only a few times. The chain employs TRBV5-1 and TRBJ2-1; 10 bases are shared with TRBD1. CDR3 length equals 14 residues. The germline V gene encodes CDR1 SGHRS and CDR2 YFSETQ. V lost 4 bases to trimming and J lost 8 bases; unmatched junction nucleotides: 6. The CDR3 coding sequence is TGCGCCAGCAGCGAGGGACAGGGGCTAGATGAGCAGTTCTTC. As protein: CASSEGQGLDEQFF.

J is TRBJ1-2 and V is TRBV7-9; TRBD1 might be the D (5 bases). V was pared by 1 base and J by 4 bases, with 7 bases between. The CDR3 has 13 residues. Germline values: CDR1 SEHNR, CDR2 FQNEAQ (reference sequence). CDR3: CASSLGQFYGYTF. CDR3 coding DNA: TGTGCCAGCAGCTTAGGACAGTTCTATGGCTACACCTTC.

This clonotype was recorded a few times. The chain carries TRBV19 and TRBJ2-6; D ambiguous. The V gene's germline CDR1 is LNHDA and CDR2 SQIVND (reference sequence). V lost 5 bases and J lost 2, with 13 bases in between. The CDR3 has 16 amino acids. The CDR3 sequence is CASSGRKMAGANVLTF. In nucleotides, the CDR3 is TGTGCCAGTAGTGGCCGGAAAATGGCTGGGGCCAACGTCCTGACTTTC.

This chain links TRBV7-2 with TRBJ2-2, with 7 bases lining up with TRBD1. V lost 5 bases, J lost 5 bases, and 8 bases stayed unmatched. Germline CDR1 and CDR2: SGHTA and FQGNSA. This CDR3 has 15 amino acids. CDR3 sequence (DNA): TGTGCCAGCAGCCCCAGGGGGATGGGAACCGGGGAGCTGTTTTTT. Protein: CASSPRGMGTGELFF.

This clonotype was counted at least ten times. CDR3 in DNA: TGTGCCTGGAGTGGAAGCCCCGGACTAGCAACAGATACGCAGTATTTT. Protein product: CAWSGSPGLATDTQYF. The chain uses TRBV30 and TRBJ2-3; the match to TRBD2 covers 8 bases. The CDR3 runs 16 residues. V trimming: 1 base; J trimming: 3 bases; junction bases outside the gene matches: 9. Looked up from germline, CDR1 is GTSNPN and CDR2 is SVGIG (reference sequence). Together with reference TRBV30 and TRBJ2-3, the CDR3 gives the full variable domain: SQTIHQWPATLVQPVGSPLSLECTVEGTSNPNLYWYRQAAGRGLQLLFYSVGIGQISSEVPQNLSASRPQDRQFILSSKKLLLSDSGFYLCAWSGSPGLATDTQYFGPGTRLTVL.

This clonotype has at least ten counts. The J gene is TRBJ1-6, the V gene TRBV30; D unresolved. Trimming stripped 5 bases from V and 2 bases from J, with 22 bases between. From germline, CDR1 is GTSNPN and CDR2 SVGIG (reference sequence). This CDR3 is 18 amino acids long. CDR3 in amino acids: CAWGPPPPAGAYNSPLHF. As DNA, the CDR3 is TGTGCCTGGGGTCCCCCTCCCCCGGCGGGTGCCTATAATTCACCCCTCCACTTT.